Following are 8 T cell receptor beta chains from one sample sequenced in a study of cytomegalovirus exposure and HLA in healthy donors. The study ran its PCR with 60 Vbeta and 13 Jbeta primers. Sequencing used immunoSEQ multiplex PCR; TCRdb keeps in-frame clones, though not all of them. The profile shows about 120,000 clones, more than 70% of them singletons. Material for sequencing was PBMCs. The receptors here all came from a man aged 25 to 40 in good health and CMV-seronegative.

This clone came up a few times. The CDR3 sequence is CASSLQITEAFF. The DNA for the CDR3 is TGTGCCAGCAGTTTGCAGATCACTGAAGCTTTCTTT. This chain connects TRBV28 to TRBJ1-1, with unresolved D. The CDR3 runs to 12 residues. CDR1 is MDHEN, CDR2 SYDVKM, per germline. Trimming stripped 3 bases from V and 4 bases from J, with 6 bases between. The full variable domain, in which reference TRBV28 and TRBJ1-1 provide the parts outside the CDR3, is DVKVTQSSRYLVKRTGEKVFLECVQDMDHENMFWYRQDPGLGLRLIYFSYDVKMKEKGDIPEGYSVSREKKERFSLILESASTNQTSMYLCASSLQITEAFFGQGTRLTVV.

V is TRBV6-1 and J is TRBJ1-3; D gene ambiguous. Germline CDR1 MNHNS, CDR2 SASEGT. This CDR3 contains 15 residues. Between the trimmed V and J ends, which lost 2 bases and 0 bases, there was a span of 8 bases. The CDR3: CASSERFRSGNTIYF. CDR3 DNA sequence: TGTGCCAGCAGTGAACGTTTCCGCTCTGGAAACACCATATATTTT.

The chain recombines TRBV30 with TRBJ1-4, with D possibly TRBD1 on 6 matching bases. Trimming shortened V by 0 bases and J by 8 bases, and 13 bases separated the two germline ends. The V gene's germline CDR1 is GTSNPN and CDR2 SVGIG (reference sequence). The CDR3 spans 14 residues. The chain's CDR3 is CAWSVGGSKEKLFF. The CDR3 DNA follows: TGTGCCTGGAGTGTAGGGGGTTCGAAAGAAAAACTGTTTTTT.

This rearrangement joins TRBV5-1 to TRBJ1-6, with D possibly TRBD1 on 6 matching bases. Trimming stripped 1 base from V and 10 bases from J, with 21 bases between. The germline V gene has CDR1 SGHRS and CDR2 YFSETQ. CDR3 size: 17 residues. The CDR3 bases are TGCGCCAGCAGCTTGTTGGGCCCGGGCAGGGGCAGATCACCCCTCCACTTT. Translation: CASSLLGPGRGRSPLHF.

This sequence joins TRBV5-1 and TRBJ1-3, with TRBD1 matching over 7 bases. This CDR3 comprises 14 residues. Trimming at V came to 4 bases and at J to 2 bases, leaving 3 bases not matched to a gene. Germline V lookup: CDR1 SGHRS, CDR2 YFSETQ. In nucleotides, the CDR3 is TGCGCCAGCAGCCTCGACAGGGCTGGAAACACCATATATTTT. It specifies CASSLDRAGNTIYF.

Regarding this clone: The germline gene is not matched at one end of the junction; a read error may be the cause. The V and J genes are TRBV7-9 and TRBJ2-1, with 7 bases lining up with TRBD2. Germline assignment: CDR1 SEHNR and CDR2 FQNEAQ (reference sequence). This CDR3 region has 13 residues. This CDR3 reads CASSLGAGLSKVF. For the CDR3, the DNA is TGTGCCAGCAGCTTAGGAGCGGGGTTAAGTAAGGTCTTC.

V and J are TRBV7-2 and TRBJ2-3, with D possibly being TRBD2 (6 bases). Germline loops: CDR1 SGHTA, CDR2 FQGNSA. V was cut by 5 bases and J by 3 bases, with 18 bases left in between. The CDR3 is 16 amino acids. Here the CDR3 reads CASSPGTYQPTDTQYF. The CDR3 region has the DNA TGTGCCAGCAGCCCAGGGACTTACCAACCTACAGATACGCAGTATTTT.

CDR3 amino acids: CASSPGLAYEQYF. The CDR3 DNA is TGTGCCAGCAGTCCTGGACTAGCCTACGAGCAGTACTTC. V usage is TRBV5-8 and J usage is TRBJ2-7; 7 bases are shared with TRBD2. This CDR3 has 13 amino acids. The germline gives CDR1 SGHTS, CDR2 YDEGEE. Trimming at V came to 5 bases and at J to 2 bases, leaving 4 bases not matched to a gene.